This entry is about one TCR beta chain. Study processing details: Amplification of reference gene primers was used by the study to estimate nucleated cell counts. Sequencing used immunoSEQ multiplex PCR; TCRdb keeps in-frame clones, though not all of them. V and J calls and clone size are those listed in that table; D and trimming were worked out from the DNA. The sample records around 200,000 clones, around 87% being singletons. The junction had 2 bases not matched to a gene; V was cut back by 4 bases and J by 0 bases. This CDR3 has 14 amino acids. Per the germline V gene, CDR1 is SGDLS and CDR2 is YYNGEE. The entry originates in a study of blood T cell repertoires in COVID-19.

This receptor was taken from a man aged 40-50 years with active or convalescent COVID-19. The rearrangement joins TRBV9 to TRBJ1-1; 8 positions agree with TRBD1. The sequencing input was peripheral blood. The CDR3 DNA sequence: TGTGCCAGCAGCCCGGGACAGGTGAACACTGAAGCTTTCTTT. Protein: CASSPGQVNTEAFF.